This record concerns one T cell receptor (beta chain) sequence. The antigen is not known. This sample is drawn from a study of T cell responses to AZD1222 COVID-19 vaccine. Overall study context: Samples with a second dose at about 4 or about 12 weeks were pooled together. Points from the study as a whole: Donors were chiefly white British, with a greater number of females, and clonal diversity was perhaps underestimated. Spike regions recognized by vaccine-associated CD4 TCRs spanned the protein, led by 160-218 and 743-854. In all cases, repertoires were sampled only after the peak T cell response.

The method was immunoSEQ multiplex PCR; TCRdb's version includes in-frame clones alone and lacks a portion of them. The sample records around 94,000 clones, roughly 84% being singletons. The germline V gene encodes CDR1 KGHSH and CDR2 LQKENI. The CDR3 spans 18 residues. Trimming took off 2 bases at V and 4 bases at J, with 20 bases between the two ends. The source of this sequence is an adult in good health. The V and J genes are TRBV18 and TRBJ1-4; D is ambiguous. Material: peripheral blood, obtained on day 0 of AZD1222 vaccination. The CDR3 DNA sequence: TGTGCCAGCTCACCAAAGGTAGGCTATAGAGAAAGTAATGAAAAACTGTTTTTT. Amino acid sequence: CASSPKVGYRESNEKLFF.